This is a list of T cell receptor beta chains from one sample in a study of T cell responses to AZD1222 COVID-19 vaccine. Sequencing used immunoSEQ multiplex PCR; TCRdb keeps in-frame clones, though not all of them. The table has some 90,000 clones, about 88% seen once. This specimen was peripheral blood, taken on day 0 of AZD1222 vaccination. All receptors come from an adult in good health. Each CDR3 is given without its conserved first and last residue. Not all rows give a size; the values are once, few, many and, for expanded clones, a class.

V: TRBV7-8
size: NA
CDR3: ASSGQQGPVLNTEAF

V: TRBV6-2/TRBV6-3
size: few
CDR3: ASSYGADSGNTIY

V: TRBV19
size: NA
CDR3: ASSNGWGGSWNEQF

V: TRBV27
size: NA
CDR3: ASSFSGDPGLQPQH

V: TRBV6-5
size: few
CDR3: ASSSLTGSTNEKLF

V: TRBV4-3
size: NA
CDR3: ASSQDQGTTDTQY

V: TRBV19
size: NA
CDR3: ASSTRGPNYGYT

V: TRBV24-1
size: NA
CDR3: ATSDPGTSGRSYEQY

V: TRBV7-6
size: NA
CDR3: ASSLDRGYEQY

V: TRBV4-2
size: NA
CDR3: ASSQEWTGMYSPLH